These T cell receptor beta chains were read from a single sample in a study of T cell changes during pregnancy in multiple sclerosis. Sequencing used immunoSEQ multiplex PCR; TCRdb keeps in-frame clones, though not all of them. The sample carries 120,000 or so clones, roughly 92% recorded once. The input for sequencing was peripheral blood, taken before pregnancy. These TCRs come from a female donor with multiple sclerosis, enrolled in a pregnancy study. The CDR3 runs from the conserved cysteine through the conserved F or W. D genes are given only for firm matches. For some rows the clone size is stated as once, few or many, or as a class when expanded; others skip it.

.,TRBJ1-1,TRBV14,.,TGTGCCAGCAGCCAAAGTCACGGGATTACTGAAGCTTTCTTT,CASSQSHGITEAFF
.,TRBJ2-7,TRBV5-1,TRBD2,TGCGCCAGCAGCCCTAACCCCTGGACTAGCGGAGGGGAGCAGTACTTC,CASSPNPWTSGGEQYF
.,TRBJ2-3,TRBV10-2,.,TGCGCCAGCACCGATCTTCCCTTAGCGATTACAGATACGCAGTATTTT,CASTDLPLAITDTQYF
.,TRBJ1-1,TRBV7-2,TRBD1,TGTGCCAGCAGCCGACGGACAGGGAACACTGAAGCTTTCTTT,CASSRRTGNTEAFF
.,TRBJ1-2,TRBV29-1,.,TGCAGCGTTCCTACAGGGCCTTATGGCTACACCTTC,CSVPTGPYGYTF
once,TRBJ2-3,TRBV27,.,TGTGCCAGCGGCCTCGTGGATACGCAGTATTTT,CASGLVDTQYF
.,TRBJ2-7,TRBV7-2,TRBD2,TGTGCCAGCAGCTTAGTAGCGGGGATGACTGACTACGAGCAGTACTTC,CASSLVAGMTDYEQYF
.,TRBJ1-1,TRBV7-9,TRBD1,TGTGCCAGCAACCAGGGACAGAAACCTGAAGCTTTCTTT,CASNQGQKPEAFF
once,TRBJ2-5,TRBV11-2,.,TGTGCCAGCAGCTTAGTCCCTCCTGGAGCGGTGGGCGGCGAGACCCAGTACTTC,CASSLVPPGAVGGETQYF
.,TRBJ1-4,TRBV28,TRBD1,TGTGCCAGCAGTTTAGGGACAGCACTTGAAAAACTGTTTTTT,CASSLGTALEKLFF
.,TRBJ1-1,TRBV7-8,.,TGTGCCAGCAGTCCTATGGAGGGCCCGCGGGCTTTCTTT,CASSPMEGPRAFF
.,TRBJ2-5,TRBV28,.,TGTGCCAGCAGTCCCCGGGAGCTGAAACAAGAGACCCAGTACTTC,CASSPRELKQETQYF
.,TRBJ1-5,TRBV6-6,TRBD1,TGTGCCAGCAGAGGGACAGGGAAAAATCAGCCCCAGCATTTT,CASRGTGKNQPQHF
.,TRBJ2-2,TRBV19,.,TGTGCCAGTAGTTCCAACAGGGTCGGGGAGCTGTTTTTT,CASSSNRVGELFF
.,TRBJ1-3,TRBV5-1,.,TGCGCCAGCAGAGGGGCCTCTTCTGGAAACACCATATATTTT,CASRGASSGNTIYF
once,TRBJ1-2,TRBV7-9,TRBD1,TGTGCCAGCAGCTTCGGGACAGAGCTTAACTATGGCTACACCTTC,CASSFGTELNYGYTF
.,TRBJ2-3,TRBV9,.,TGTGCCAGCAGTCCCGGGGGATCAGATACGCAGTATTTT,CASSPGGSDTQYF
.,TRBJ1-4,TRBV5-1,TRBD1,TGCGCCAGCAGCCCGGACAGGGGGCCCACTAATGAAAAACTGTTTTTT,CASSPDRGPTNEKLFF
.,TRBJ1-5,TRBV27,TRBD1,TGTGCCAGCAGTGGGACAGGGTTTAATCAGCCCCAGCATTTT,CASSGTGFNQPQHF
.,TRBJ2-6,TRBV5-1,.,TGCGCCAGCAGTGGACTTCGTTCTGGGGCCAACGTCCTGACTTTC,CASSGLRSGANVLTF
.,TRBJ2-2,TRBV7-3,.,TGTGCCAGCAGCGAAACAACAGGGTTCGGGGAGCTGTTTTTT,CASSETTGFGELFF
.,TRBJ2-1,TRBV29-1,.,TGCAGCGTGCGGGCGGGGAATGAGCAGTTCTTC,CSVRAGNEQFF
once,TRBJ2-3,TRBV19,TRBD2,TGTGCCAGTACCCTTAGCCGGACTAGATCAGATACGCAGTATTTT,CASTLSRTRSDTQYF
.,TRBJ1-5,TRBV28,.,TGTGCCAGCAGAGATGGGGCGCCCCTCAATCAGCCCCAGCATTTT,CASRDGAPLNQPQHF
.,TRBJ1-2,TRBV19,.,TGTGCCAGTACTGAAGCTGGCGGGGGCTACACCTTC,CASTEAGGGYTF
.,TRBJ2-7,TRBV10-1,TRBD1,TGCGCCACCTCCTGGGCAGGGGGCTCCTACGAGCAGTACTTC,CATSWAGGSYEQYF
.,TRBJ2-3,TRBV19,TRBD2,TGTGCCACTTCAGGACTAGCGGGAACAGATACGCAGTATTTT,CATSGLAGTDTQYF
.,TRBJ1-4,TRBV2,.,TGTGCCACCCAAAGGGAGCCCGAAAAACTGTTTTTT,CATQREPEKLFF
.,TRBJ2-7,TRBV19,TRBD2,TGTGCCAGTAGTCCCTTCCCCGGGACTAGCGGCTACGAGCAGTACTTC,CASSPFPGTSGYEQYF
.,TRBJ2-2,TRBV2,.,TGTGCCACCCTGGGCAGGGGGAACACCGGGGAGCTGTTTTTT,CATLGRGNTGELFF
.,TRBJ1-2,TRBV7-9,.,TGTGCCAGCAGCTTAGGGGGCCTGGAGGGCTACACCTTC,CASSLGGLEGYTF
.,TRBJ2-7,TRBV11-1,TRBD1,TGTGCCAGCAGCAGCGACAGGGCGAGCTCCTACGAGCAGTACTTC,CASSSDRASSYEQYF
.,TRBJ2-1,TRBV4-1,TRBD1,TGCGCCAGCAGCCAAGACCTCCAGGGGGTTGGGTCCTACAATGAGCAGTTCTTC,CASSQDLQGVGSYNEQFF